Here is one T cell receptor (beta chain) with its context. Its recognized antigen is unknown. Within one base of it there is no much larger clone, and no base qualities were kept. Separate from the approximately 690-subject first cohort, the validation cohort of roughly 120 subjects was the group to which the donors belonged. This sample was included in a study of cytomegalovirus exposure and HLA in healthy donors (dated by TCRdb to about 2017). In terms of the full investigation: According to a later analysis, the 120 validation repertoires were produced on the same platform as the approximately 690 repertoires of the first cohort. The study was designed to test whether signatures of past pathogen exposure could be identified by cataloging public T cell receptors. Besides the first cohort of 666 subjects, a separate validation cohort made up of 95 to 150 different subjects was used. To predict cytomegalovirus infection status, the study brought together high-throughput TCR immunosequencing, statistical association of individual TCRs with disease status, and machine learning. Beyond this particular receptor, the publication reports: The study listed 150 to 200 TCR beta chains as associated with cytomegalovirus. A later analysis had no HLA typing for the validation cohort, so co-occurrence there was scored across all 110 or so repertoires. Three of the identified cytomegalovirus-associated TCR beta chains were confirmed in vitro to be specific for cytomegalovirus antigens. According to the authors, the approach could potentially be generalized to other disease states and immunological phenotypes. Of the cluster scores, 85% to 95% were above 0 in a later analysis, which found that TCRs clustered in the first cohort also tended to co-occur in the 120 validation repertoires. The classifier was reported to diagnose cytomegalovirus status with high specificity and sensitivity in both the original cohort and the validation cohort. Across donors, most TCR sequences were observed very rarely, whereas some public TCRs were present in many individuals.

The library was prepared using the immunoSEQ multiplex PCR assay. Per the original workflow: A statistical classification framework was built for diagnosing cytomegalovirus status from the catalog of TCR beta chain sequences. TCRdb stores this immuneACCESS table with in-frame sequences only. Part of the clones is absent; in the studies checked, under half of the shortfall reflects unresolved V genes, and no reason is known for the rest. V and J calls and clone size come straight from that table; D and trimming were deduced from the DNA. This sample is represented by 65,000 or so clones; roughly nine tenths of them were singletons. Together, the top ten hold about 1.2% of the sample. Sequenced: PBMCs. This receptor was identified in a woman aged 18-35 years in good health and CMV-seronegative.

The bases read TGTGCCATCAGGTCCTCGGGGGTGGGCGAAAATGAGCAGTTCTTC. This codes for CAIRSSGVGENEQFF. The sequence links TRBV10-3 to TRBJ2-1, and TRBD2 may be the D gene, going by 6 matching bases. Taken from the germline V gene, the CDR1 and CDR2 loops are ENHRY and SYGVKD. The CDR3 runs 15 residues from the cysteine to the phenylalanine. Only the CDR3 portion is preserved as DNA: 45 bases, with reading frame beginning at the first base. The germline ends are 19 bases apart after V is trimmed by 6 bases and J by 7 bases.